These T cell receptor beta chains were read from a single sample in a study of regulatory T cells in long-lasting Graves disease. TCRdb fed the multiplex PCR reads into MiXCR, producing one record per CDR3 protein. The data hold around 480,000 distinct CDR3 sequences, with around 15% observed a single time. The same data also went into a second study, on T cells in Graves' hyperthyroidism and ophthalmopathy.

Sequences were derived from peripheral blood mononuclear cells (PBMCs), sampled at new diagnosis, from a patient treated with antithyroid drugs. All receptors come from a woman aged 35-65 years with Graves disease. The CDR3 runs from the conserved cysteine through the conserved F or W. D genes are given only for firm matches. Only some rows state a clone size, as once, few, many or a class for expanded clones.

V: TRBV7-9
D: NA
J: TRBJ2-3
size: many
DNA: TGTGCCAGCAGCTTCACCGGGGGATTTGGAGATACGCAGTATTTT
CDR3: CASSFTGGFGDTQYF

V: TRBV5-6
D: NA
J: TRBJ2-5
size: NA
DNA: TGTGCCAGCGGCTCCGGGGGTACGGAGACCCAGTACTTC
CDR3: CASGSGGTETQYF

V: TRBV19
D: NA
J: TRBJ2-5
size: NA
DNA: TGTGCCACTCAAGTGGGGGAGTTCGGGACCCAGTACTTC
CDR3: CATQVGEFGTQYF

V: TRBV12-3/TRBV12-4
D: NA
J: TRBJ1-2
size: many
DNA: TGTGCCAGCAGCTTAAGGAACTATGGCTACACCTTC
CDR3: CASSLRNYGYTF

V: TRBV18
D: NA
J: TRBJ1-4
size: many
DNA: TGTGCCAGCTCATTGAATTTGGACGACGAAAAACTGTTTTTT
CDR3: CASSLNLDDEKLFF

V: TRBV20-1
D: NA
J: TRBJ2-7
size: NA
DNA: TGCAGTCAGGGGAGGCTGCCGACCTACGAGCAGTACTTC
CDR3: CSQGRLPTYEQYF

V: TRBV20-1
D: TRBD2
J: TRBJ2-3
size: many
DNA: TGCAGTGCAAGACTAGCAGGCACAGATACGCAGTATTTT
CDR3: CSARLAGTDTQYF

V: TRBV12-3/TRBV12-4
D: TRBD2
J: TRBJ2-3
size: few
DNA: TGTGCCAGCAGTTTAGCCAGCGGGGGGACAGATACGCAGTATTTT
CDR3: CASSLASGGTDTQYF

V: TRBV20-1
D: NA
J: TRBJ1-6
size: few
DNA: TGCAGTGCTAGAGAAGGAAGCGTCGGCAATTCACCCCTCCACTTT
CDR3: CSAREGSVGNSPLHF

V: TRBV12-3/TRBV12-4
D: NA
J: TRBJ1-2
size: few
DNA: TGTGCCAGCACTCTGAGAAGGGTGGGAAACTATGGCTACACCTTC
CDR3: CASTLRRVGNYGYTF

V: TRBV19
D: NA
J: TRBJ1-1
size: many
DNA: TGTGCCAGTGGTCCGGACAGCGAGAACACTGAAGCTTTCTTT
CDR3: CASGPDSENTEAFF